The 5 T cell receptor beta chains below come from one sample, sequenced in a study of cytomegalovirus exposure and HLA in healthy donors. The PCR used 60 Vbeta and 13 Jbeta primers. The table came from immunoSEQ multiplex PCR; TCRdb's copy has only in-frame clones and leaves some out. The data hold around 100,000 clones, with 50% to 65% observed a single time. The sample was PBMCs. These receptors all stem from a man under 40 in good health and CMV-seropositive.

This clone occurred a few times. CDR3 sequence reads: CASSGYTEAFF. CDR3 DNA: TGTGCCAGCAGTGGTTATACTGAAGCTTTCTTT. The rearrangement links TRBV2 to TRBJ1-1; no firm D call. Germline CDR1 and CDR2: SNHLY and FYNNEI. CDR3 length: 11 amino acids. Trimming took off 4 bases at V and 5 bases at J, with 5 bases between the two ends.

The chain recombines TRBV5-1 with TRBJ2-3, with TRBD1 identical over 8 bases. With V trimmed by 0 bases and J by 2 bases, 2 bases remained unmatched. The CDR3 length is 15 residues. Per germline, CDR1 SGHRS and CDR2 YFSETQ. The CDR3 loop reads CASSLATGATDTQYF. DNA of the CDR3: TGCGCCAGCAGCTTGGCGACAGGGGCCACAGATACGCAGTATTTT.

A note on this clone: This CDR3 is also generated by other DNA sequences in the sample. The chain joins TRBV6-1 to TRBJ1-3; no definite D call. Germline assignment: CDR1 MNHNS and CDR2 SASEGT. The ends were cut back, 9 bases at V and 1 base at J, with 13 bases in the middle. This CDR3 comprises 14 residues. DNA of the CDR3: TGTGCCAGTAATCGAGAGGCTTCTGGAAACACCATATATTTT. Its protein is CASNREASGNTIYF.

The chain employs TRBV11-2 and TRBJ2-1; TRBD2 aligns across 7 bases. This CDR3 region has 14 residues. Germline V lookup: CDR1 SGHAT, CDR2 FQNNGV. J was trimmed by 7 bases and V by 0 bases; bases with no gene match: 3. The CDR3 sequence: CASSLERGGNEQFF. CDR3 coding DNA: TGTGCCAGCAGCTTAGAGCGGGGAGGGAATGAGCAGTTCTTC. The complete variable domain, with remaining parts taken from reference TRBV11-2 and TRBJ2-1, reads EAGVAQSPRYKIIEKRQSVAFWCNPISGHATLYWYQQILGQGPKLLIQFQNNGVVDDSQLPKDRFSAERLKGVDSTLKIQPAKLEDSAVYLCASSLERGGNEQFFGPGTRLTVL.

The chain uses TRBV13 and TRBJ2-3, with 9 bases matching TRBD1. V gave up 2 bases and J gave up 2 bases; unmatched junction bases: 8. From germline, CDR1 is PRHDT and CDR2 FYEKMQ (reference sequence). The CDR3 spans 17 residues. As DNA, the CDR3 is TGTGCCAGCAGCTTATGGGGCGGGACAGGGTTCACAGATACGCAGTATTTT. It encodes CASSLWGGTGFTDTQYF. The full variable domain, its missing parts supplied by reference TRBV13 and TRBJ2-3, is AAGVIQSPRHLIKEKRETATLKCYPIPRHDTVYWYQQGPGQDPQFLISFYEKMQSDKGSIPDRFSAQQFSDYHSELNMSSLELGDSALYFCASSLWGGTGFTDTQYFGPGTRLTVL.